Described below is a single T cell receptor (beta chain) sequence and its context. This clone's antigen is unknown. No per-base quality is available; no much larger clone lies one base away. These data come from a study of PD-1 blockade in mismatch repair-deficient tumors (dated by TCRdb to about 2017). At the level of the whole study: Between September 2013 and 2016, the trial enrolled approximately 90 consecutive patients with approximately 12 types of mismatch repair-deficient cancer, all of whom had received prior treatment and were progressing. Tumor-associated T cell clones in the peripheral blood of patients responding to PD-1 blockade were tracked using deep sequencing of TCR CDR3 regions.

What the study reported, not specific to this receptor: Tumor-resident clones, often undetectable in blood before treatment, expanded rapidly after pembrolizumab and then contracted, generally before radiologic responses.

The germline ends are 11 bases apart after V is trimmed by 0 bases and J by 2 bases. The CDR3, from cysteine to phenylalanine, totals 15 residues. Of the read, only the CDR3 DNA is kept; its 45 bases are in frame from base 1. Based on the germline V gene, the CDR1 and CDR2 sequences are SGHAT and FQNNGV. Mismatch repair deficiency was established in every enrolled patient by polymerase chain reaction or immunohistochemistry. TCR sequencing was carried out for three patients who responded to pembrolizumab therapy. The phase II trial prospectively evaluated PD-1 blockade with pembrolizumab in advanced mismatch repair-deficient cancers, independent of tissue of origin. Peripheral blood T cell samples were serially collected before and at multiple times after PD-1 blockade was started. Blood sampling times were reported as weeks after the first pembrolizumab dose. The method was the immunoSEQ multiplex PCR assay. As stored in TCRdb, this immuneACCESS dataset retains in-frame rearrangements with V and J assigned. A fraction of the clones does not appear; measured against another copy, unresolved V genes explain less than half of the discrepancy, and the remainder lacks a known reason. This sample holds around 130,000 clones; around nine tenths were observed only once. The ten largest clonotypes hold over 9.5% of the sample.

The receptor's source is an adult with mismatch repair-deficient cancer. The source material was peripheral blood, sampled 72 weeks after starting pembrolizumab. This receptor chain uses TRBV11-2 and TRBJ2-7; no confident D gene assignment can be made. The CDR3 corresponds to CASSLEAARTYEQYF. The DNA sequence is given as TGTGCCAGCAGCTTAGAGGCAGCTAGAACCTACGAGCAGTACTTC.